One sample yielded the 16 T cell receptor beta chains listed below, sequenced in a study of OX40 agonist ivuxolimab in advanced cancers. Measured with immunoSEQ multiplex PCR; TCRdb has only the in-frame clones, and not every one. The sample lists 55,000 to 70,000 clones, 75% to 85% occurring once. The source material was CD4+ or CD8+ T cells sorted from blood, sampled in a trial of the OX40 agonist ivuxolimab. The receptors stem from an adult with an advanced solid tumor such as melanoma, head and neck, liver or kidney cancer.

The rearrangement links TRBV2 to TRBJ2-7, with 7 bases lining up with TRBD1. Trimming cost V 7 bases and J 2 bases; bases outside gene matches: 5. This CDR3 contains 13 residues. Germline assignment: CDR1 SNHLY and CDR2 FYNNEI. DNA for the CDR3: TGTGCCAGCAACAGGGGCCAAGCCTACGAGCAGTACTTC. It translates to CASNRGQAYEQYF.

The chain uses TRBV19 and TRBJ2-3; the D gene could be TRBD1 or TRBD2 (5 bases each). The CDR3 covers 14 residues. Germline CDR1 LNHDA, CDR2 SQIVND (reference sequence). Trimming took 5 bases from V and 6 from J, leaving 15 bases between them. The CDR3 here is CASSERTEGDTQYF. CDR3 in DNA: TGTGCCAGTAGTGAGAGGACCGAGGGGGATACGCAGTATTTT.

The chain employs TRBV28 and TRBJ2-7; 11 nucleotides align to TRBD1. From germline, CDR1 is MDHEN and CDR2 SYDVKM. This CDR3 is 15 amino acids long. V shed 5 bases and J 3 bases; nucleotides not matched to a gene: 6. The CDR3 sequence is CASSHVGTGGYEQYF. The CDR3 nucleotides read TGTGCCAGCAGTCACGTTGGGACAGGGGGCTACGAGCAGTACTTC.

This chain connects TRBV18 to TRBJ1-2; D is uncertain. The CDR3 consists of 15 residues. Germline loops: CDR1 KGHSH, CDR2 LQKENI. V was cut by 0 bases and J by 6 bases, with 14 bases left in between. CDR3: CASSPPGGLGHGYTF. In DNA form, the CDR3 reads TGTGCCAGCTCACCACCCGGCGGGCTCGGACATGGCTACACCTTC.

V is TRBV10-3 and J is TRBJ1-5, with D possibly matching TRBD1 (5 bases). The V and J ends lost 8 bases and 4 bases respectively, with 9 bases between them. The CDR3 is 12 residues long. Per the germline V gene, CDR1 is ENHRY and CDR2 is SYGVKD. Here the CDR3 reads CAIGGTNQPQHF. CDR3 DNA sequence: TGTGCCATCGGGGGAACAAATCAGCCCCAGCATTTT.

The rearrangement uses TRBV18 and TRBJ1-1; D unresolved. CDR1 is KGHSH, CDR2 LQKENI, per germline. The ends were cut back, 0 bases at V and 7 bases at J, with 12 bases in the middle. The length of the CDR3 is 14 residues. The CDR3, as DNA: TGTGCCAGCTCACCACCTCGGGGAACGGGTGAAGCTTTCTTT. Translation gives CASSPPRGTGEAFF.

The CDR3 region is CASSLHGTPNEQFF. The CDR3 bases are TGTGCCAGCAGTTTACACGGGACACCTAATGAGCAGTTCTTC. This chain connects TRBV28 to TRBJ2-1; perhaps TRBD1 as D (6 bases). Germline V gives CDR1 MDHEN, CDR2 SYDVKM. V was pared by 2 bases and J by 7 bases, with 12 bases between. The CDR3 is 14 residues long.

V and J are TRBV4-2 and TRBJ2-4, with 11 bases fitting TRBD2. V lost 0 bases to trimming and J lost 0 bases; unmatched junction nucleotides: 4. The CDR3 loop spans 18 amino acids. Germline CDR1 LGHNA, CDR2 YNFKEQ. The CDR3 loop reads CASSQDPSGGSAKNIQYF. CDR3 bases: TGTGCCAGCAGCCAAGATCCTAGCGGGGGGTCAGCCAAAAACATTCAGTACTTC.

The chain carries TRBV28 and TRBJ1-1; tentative D call: TRBD1 (5 bases). The CDR3 is 15 amino acids. Germline V gene sequence: CDR1 MDHEN, CDR2 SYDVKM. V lost 6 bases, J lost 4 bases, and 18 bases lay in between. In DNA form, the CDR3 reads TGTGCCAGCAGCCGTAGTCAGGTGGGGGGCACTGAAGCTTTCTTT. It translates to CASSRSQVGGTEAFF.

CDR3 in amino acids: CASSITGGSSYEQYF. The CDR3 DNA reads as TGTGCCAGCAGCATAACAGGGGGATCCTCCTACGAGCAGTACTTC. This chain links TRBV7-8 with TRBJ2-7; 8 bases align to TRBD1. The CDR3 runs 15 residues. V shed 5 bases and J 0 bases; nucleotides not matched to a gene: 6. Germline CDR1 is SGHVS and CDR2 is FQNEAQ.

The chain combines TRBV5-5 with TRBJ2-5, with D unresolved. Germline values: CDR1 SGHKS, CDR2 YYEKEE (reference sequence). Trimming took off 3 bases at V and 1 base at J, with 13 bases between the two ends. The CDR3 is made up of 15 amino acids. The CDR3 sequence: CASSSGARRQETQYF. The CDR3 DNA sequence: TGTGCCAGCAGCTCCGGTGCCAGGCGCCAAGAGACCCAGTACTTC.

The rearrangement joins TRBV27 to TRBJ2-2, with D maybe TRBD1 (6 bases). This CDR3 has 14 amino acids. Germline V CDR1 and CDR2: MNHEY, SMNVEV (reference sequence). V was clipped by 7 bases and J by 6 bases, with 15 bases between them. Written as DNA, the CDR3 is TGTGCCAGCACTGTACAGGGAGTGGCCGGGGAGCTGTTTTTT. It is translated as CASTVQGVAGELFF.

The chain uses TRBV27 and TRBJ1-2; D uncertain. CDR1 and CDR2 from the germline V gene are MNHEY and SMNVEV (reference sequence). Between the trimmed V and J ends, which lost 2 bases and 1 base, there was a span of 8 bases. The CDR3 runs 14 residues. The CDR3 region is CASSLGPFNYGYTF. In DNA form, the CDR3 reads TGTGCCAGCAGTTTAGGGCCATTTAACTATGGCTACACCTTC.

This clone was picked up one time. The chain joins TRBV11-1 to TRBJ1-4; possibly TRBD1 for D (5 bases). Looked up from germline, CDR1 is SGHAT and CDR2 is FQDESV (reference sequence). The germline V and J ends were trimmed by 8 bases and 4 bases, with 11 bases remaining between them. The CDR3 spans 13 residues. The CDR3 sequence: CASGRAVNEKLFF. The DNA of the CDR3 is TGTGCCAGCGGCAGGGCGGTTAATGAAAAACTGTTTTTT.

The chain carries TRBV5-4 and TRBJ1-4; the D is unclear. This CDR3 comprises 12 residues. The V and J ends lost 2 bases and 8 bases respectively, with 7 bases between them. Per the germline V gene, CDR1 is SGHNT and CDR2 is YYREEE (reference sequence). As DNA, the CDR3 is TGTGCCAGCAGCTTAGACGGAGAAAAACTGTTTTTT. Translating gives CASSLDGEKLFF.

V gene TRBV7-2 combines with J gene TRBJ2-5; the D gene is possibly TRBD2 (5 bases). Trimming took 1 base from V and 2 from J, leaving 8 bases between them. This CDR3 region has 14 residues. Germline CDR1 reads SGHTA; CDR2 reads FQGNSA. Here the CDR3 DNA reads TGTGCCAGCAGCTTAGGCGGGCCTCAAGAGACCCAGTACTTC. It is translated as CASSLGGPQETQYF.